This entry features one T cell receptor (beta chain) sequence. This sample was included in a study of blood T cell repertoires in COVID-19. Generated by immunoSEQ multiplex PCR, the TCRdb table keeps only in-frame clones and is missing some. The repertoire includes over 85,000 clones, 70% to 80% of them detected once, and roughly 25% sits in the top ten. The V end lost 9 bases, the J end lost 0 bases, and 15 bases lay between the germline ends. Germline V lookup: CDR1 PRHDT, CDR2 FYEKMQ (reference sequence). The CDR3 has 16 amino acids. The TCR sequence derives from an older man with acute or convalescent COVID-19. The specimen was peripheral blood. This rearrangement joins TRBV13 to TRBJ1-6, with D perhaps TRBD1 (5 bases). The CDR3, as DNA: TGTGCCAGGGATACAGGTAGGAGCTCCTATAATTCACCCCTCCACTTT. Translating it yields CARDTGRSSYNSPLHF.